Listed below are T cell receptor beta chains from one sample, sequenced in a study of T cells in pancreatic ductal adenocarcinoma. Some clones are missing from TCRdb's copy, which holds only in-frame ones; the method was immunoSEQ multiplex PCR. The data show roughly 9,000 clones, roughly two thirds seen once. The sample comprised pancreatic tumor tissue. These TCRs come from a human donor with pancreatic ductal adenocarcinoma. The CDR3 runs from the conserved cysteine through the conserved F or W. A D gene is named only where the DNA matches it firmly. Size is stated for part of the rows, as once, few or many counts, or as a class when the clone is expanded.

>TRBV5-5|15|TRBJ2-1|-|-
CASSLGRGTNNEQFF
TGTGCCAGCAGCCTCGGACGGGGAACTAACAATGAGCAGTTCTTC
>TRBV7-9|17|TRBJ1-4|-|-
CASSWDSRQATNEKLFF
TGTGCCAGCAGCTGGGACTCCAGACAGGCAACTAATGAAAAACTGTTTTTT
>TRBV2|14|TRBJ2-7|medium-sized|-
CASRTGAPPYEQYF
TGTGCCAGCAGGACGGGAGCACCCCCCTACGAGCAGTACTTC
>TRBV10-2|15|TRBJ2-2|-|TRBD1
CASGGTGAITGELFF
TGCGCCAGCGGGGGGACAGGGGCTATCACCGGGGAGCTGTTTTTT
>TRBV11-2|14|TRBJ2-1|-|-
CASSLEGHQTEQFF
TGTGCCAGCAGCCTAGAGGGGCACCAAACTGAGCAGTTCTTC
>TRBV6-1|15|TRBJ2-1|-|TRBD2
CASPLADLTYNEQFF
TGTGCCAGCCCACTAGCGGACCTAACCTACAATGAGCAGTTCTTC
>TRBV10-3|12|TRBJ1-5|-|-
CAISEPAQPQHF
TGTGCCATCAGTGAGCCCGCACAGCCCCAGCATTTT
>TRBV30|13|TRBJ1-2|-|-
CAWSADGLGGYTF
TGTGCCTGGAGTGCCGACGGCCTCGGGGGCTACACCTTC
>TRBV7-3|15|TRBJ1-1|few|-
CASSYPDKRNTEAFF
TGTGCCAGCAGCTATCCGGACAAACGAAACACTGAAGCTTTCTTT
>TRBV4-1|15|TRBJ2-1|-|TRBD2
CASSPLAGANNEQFF
TGCGCCAGCAGCCCACTAGCGGGGGCCAACAATGAGCAGTTCTTC
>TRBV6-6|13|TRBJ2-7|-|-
CATGRGRAYEQYF
TGTGCCACTGGTCGGGGTCGGGCCTACGAGCAGTACTTC
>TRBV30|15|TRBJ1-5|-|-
CAWREEGTINQPQHF
TGTGCCTGGAGAGAAGAGGGGACTATCAATCAGCCCCAGCATTTT
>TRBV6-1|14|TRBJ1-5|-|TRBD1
CASSEGGGTQPQHF
TGTGCCAGCAGTGAAGGAGGGGGCACTCAGCCCCAGCATTTT
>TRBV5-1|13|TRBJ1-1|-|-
CASSLAVNTEAFF
TGCGCCAGCAGCTTGGCGGTGAACACTGAAGCTTTCTTT
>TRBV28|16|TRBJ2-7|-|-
CASSSLDRSTSYEQYF
TGTGCCAGCAGTTCCCTGGACAGATCGACCTCCTACGAGCAGTACTTC
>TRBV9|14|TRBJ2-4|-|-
CASSVGEAKNIQYF
TGTGCCAGCAGCGTTGGAGAAGCCAAAAACATTCAGTACTTC
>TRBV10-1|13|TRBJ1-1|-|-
CASSGQRDTEAFF
TGCGCCAGCAGTGGACAACGGGACACTGAAGCTTTCTTT
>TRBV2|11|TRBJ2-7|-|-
CASSQGYEQYF
TGTGCCAGCAGTCAGGGGTACGAGCAGTACTTC
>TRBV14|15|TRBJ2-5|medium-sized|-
CASSQVAPYQETQYF
TGTGCCAGCAGCCAAGTAGCGCCTTACCAAGAGACCCAGTACTTC
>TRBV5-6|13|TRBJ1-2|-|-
CASSPGITDGYTF
TGTGCCAGCAGCCCTGGAATAACGGATGGCTACACCTTC
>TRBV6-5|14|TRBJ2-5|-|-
CASSYSMRKETQYF
TGTGCCAGCAGTTACTCGATGCGAAAAGAGACCCAGTACTTC
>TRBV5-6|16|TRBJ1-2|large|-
CASSLGSFRPDYGYTF
TGTGCCAGCAGTCTGGGTTCGTTTCGACCGGACTATGGCTACACCTTC
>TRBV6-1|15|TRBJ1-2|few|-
CASSEAGITNYGYTF
TGTGCCAGCAGTGAAGCGGGGATCACTAACTATGGCTACACCTTC
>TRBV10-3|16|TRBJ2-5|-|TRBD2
CAISEELAGPRGSQYF
TGTGCCATCAGTGAGGAGCTAGCGGGACCCAGAGGGAGCCAGTACTTC
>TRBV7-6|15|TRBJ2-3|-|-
CASSPNGARTDTQYF
TGTGCCAGCAGCCCTAATGGGGCTCGCACAGATACGCAGTATTTT
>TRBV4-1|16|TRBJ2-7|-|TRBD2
CASSPLAGRKLYEQYF
TGCGCCAGCAGCCCCCTAGCGGGGCGGAAACTCTACGAGCAGTACTTC
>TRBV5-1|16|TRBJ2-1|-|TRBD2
CASSWGGGTGGNEQFF
TGCGCCAGCAGCTGGGGCGGGGGGACTGGAGGGAATGAGCAGTTCTTC
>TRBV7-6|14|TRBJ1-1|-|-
CASSPRFSNTEAFF
TGTGCCAGCAGCCCGAGATTCTCGAACACTGAAGCTTTCTTT
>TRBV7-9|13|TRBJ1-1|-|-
CASSLVGGAEAFF
TGTGCCAGCAGCTTGGTCGGCGGCGCTGAAGCTTTCTTT
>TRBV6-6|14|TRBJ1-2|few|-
CASTPRTSDYGYTF
TGTGCCAGCACCCCCCGTACGTCGGACTATGGCTACACCTTC
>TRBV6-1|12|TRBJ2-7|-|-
CASSTTGQTQYF
TGTGCCAGCAGCACCACCGGACAGACTCAGTACTTC
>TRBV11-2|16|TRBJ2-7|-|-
CASSLVSGLGSYEQYF
TGTGCCAGCAGCTTAGTGTCCGGACTGGGGTCCTACGAGCAGTACTTC
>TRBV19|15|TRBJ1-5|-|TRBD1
CASSIVTGRPQPQHF
TGTGCCAGTAGTATCGTGACAGGGCGCCCTCAGCCCCAGCATTTT
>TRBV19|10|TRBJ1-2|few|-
CASSGYGYTF
TGTGCCAGCTCAGGATATGGCTACACCTTC
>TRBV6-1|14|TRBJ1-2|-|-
CASSLRPRDYGYTF
TGTGCCAGCAGTTTAAGGCCGCGGGACTATGGCTACACCTTC
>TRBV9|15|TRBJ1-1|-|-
CASSPQAGLNTEAFF
TGTGCCAGCAGCCCCCAGGCAGGTCTGAACACTGAAGCTTTCTTT
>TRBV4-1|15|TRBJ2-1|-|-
CASSRSRSSYNEQFF
TGCGCCAGCAGCCGCTCTAGGAGCTCCTACAATGAGCAGTTCTTC